A single sample is the source of the 23 T cell receptor beta chains below, sequenced in a study of T-cell reconstitution after alpha-beta-depleted transplantation in children. Overall study results and limits: Newly made T cells mostly supplied T-cell counts and diversity one year after transplant.

Construction of the TCRbeta library involved unique molecular identifiers. TCRdb redid the calling of the PCR reads with MiXCR, one entry per CDR3 protein. This sample has hundreds of thousands of distinct CDR3 sequences; nearly 8% occur once, and the top ten carry approximately 9.6%. These receptors have no known antigen. Specimen: peripheral blood, collected 360 days after TCRalphabeta/CD19-depleted stem cell transplant. The origin of the receptors is a female patient aged 2-15 years who had a stem cell transplant for Fanconi anemia, so the T cells may come from the graft donor.

This chain links TRBV3-1 with TRBJ1-2; the match to TRBD1 covers 10 bases. V was pared by 3 bases and J by 4 bases, with 11 bases of the junction left unmatched. Germline CDR1 is LGHDT and CDR2 is YNNKEL (reference sequence). The length of the CDR3 is 17 residues. CDR3 sequence: CASSQRQGATVGYGYTF. In DNA form, the CDR3 reads TGTGCCAGCAGCCAGAGACAGGGGGCGACGGTCGGCTATGGCTACACCTTC.

The chain uses TRBV20-1 and TRBJ1-6; D gene ambiguous. The V and J ends lost 0 bases and 14 bases respectively, with 8 bases between them. The CDR3 consists of 11 residues. Germline CDR1 DFQATT, CDR2 SNEGSKA (reference sequence). CDR3 loop: CSARDGSSLHF. The CDR3 DNA is TGCAGTGCTAGAGATGGGAGCTCCCTCCACTTT.

This clonotype was seen repeatedly, ten times or more. The chain is built from TRBV10-1 and TRBJ2-7; TRBD1 matches at 7 bases. Germline trimming cut 3 bases from V and 3 bases from J; bases unmatched to any gene: 2. Looked up from germline, CDR1 is WNHNN and CDR2 is SYGVQD (reference sequence). The CDR3 runs 13 residues. The CDR3 region is CASSDPGGYEQYF. CDR3 DNA: TGCGCCAGCAGTGATCCAGGGGGCTACGAGCAGTACTTC.

Many counts were recorded for this clonotype. The J gene is TRBJ2-5, the V gene TRBV3-1, with 8 positions matching TRBD2. This CDR3 has 14 amino acids. Germline values: CDR1 LGHDT, CDR2 YNNKEL (reference sequence). J was trimmed by 2 bases and V by 4 bases; bases with no gene match: 3. The CDR3 protein is CASSLTSGQETQYF. In DNA, the CDR3 is TGTGCCAGCAGCCTAACTAGCGGACAAGAGACCCAGTACTTC.

In its sample, this clonotype was seen many times. The genes are TRBV7-9 and TRBJ2-1, with 7 bases matching TRBD2. V lost 1 base to trimming and J lost 3 bases; unmatched junction nucleotides: 0. The length of the CDR3 is 14 residues. In germline, CDR1 is SEHNR, CDR2 FQNEAQ (reference sequence). Here the CDR3 DNA reads TGTGCCAGCAGCTTAGGGGACTACTACAATGAGCAGTTCTTC. Translated: CASSLGDYYNEQFF.

This clonotype was detected a few times. The chain joins TRBV7-6 to TRBJ2-2; D may be TRBD1 (6 bases). The CDR3 extends over 17 amino acids. V lost 5 bases, J lost 1 base, and 17 bases lay in between. From germline, CDR1 is SGHVS and CDR2 FNYEAQ. The CDR3 DNA follows: TGTGCCAGCAGCCCCAAAACAGGGTGGGGGAACACCGGGGAGCTGTTTTTT. Its protein product is CASSPKTGWGNTGELFF.

This clonotype was seen at least ten times. The gene calls are TRBV12-3 or TRBV12-4 and TRBJ2-2; tentatively, D is TRBD2 (5 bases). V lost 3 bases, J lost 6 bases, and 14 bases lay in between. The length of the CDR3 is 15 residues. CDR3 residues: CASSFVGEMAGELFF. The CDR3 DNA is TGTGCCAGCAGTTTTGTTGGGGAGATGGCCGGGGAGCTGTTTTTT.

The chain links TRBV3-1 to TRBJ2-6; 9 nucleotides line up with TRBD2. Trimming at V came to 3 bases and at J to 4 bases, leaving 10 bases not matched to a gene. Germline CDR1 LGHDT, CDR2 YNNKEL (reference sequence). CDR3 length equals 18 residues. CDR3 in amino acids: CASSHRAGLALGANVLTF. The DNA of the CDR3 is TGTGCCAGCAGCCACAGGGCGGGACTAGCCTTGGGGGCCAACGTCCTGACTTTC.

This clonotype was counted many times. This sequence joins TRBV5-1 and TRBJ1-1, with D possibly TRBD1 on 6 matching bases. Per germline, CDR1 SGHRS and CDR2 YFSETQ. Trimming cost V 3 bases and J 3 bases, with 12 bases left between them. The CDR3 sequence is 14 residues long. The CDR3 here is CASSSQGQDTEAFF. The CDR3 DNA reads TGCGCCAGCAGCTCTCAGGGGCAGGACACTGAAGCTTTCTTT.

This clonotype was seen at least ten times. The chain links TRBV7-2 to TRBJ2-3, with a weak D call TRBD1 (6 bases). Germline V lookup: CDR1 SGHTA, CDR2 FQGNSA. This CDR3 spans 17 amino acids. V lost 2 bases to trimming and J lost 1 base, with 16 bases between them. The CDR3 spells CASSLTSGVIRTDTQYF. The CDR3 DNA reads as TGTGCCAGCAGCTTAACCTCAGGGGTCATCCGCACAGATACGCAGTATTTT.

CDR3 DNA sequence: TGCAGTGCTAGGAACAGGCGAGTGGGGAACTACGAGCAGTACTTC. Translation gives CSARNRRVGNYEQYF. The chain employs TRBV20-1 and TRBJ2-7; D perhaps matches TRBD1 (5 bases). The ends were cut back, 3 bases at V and 3 bases at J, with 18 bases in the middle. The CDR3 has 15 amino acids. Germline V gene lookup returns CDR1 DFQATT and CDR2 SNEGSKA (reference sequence).

This clonotype was seen repeatedly, ten times or more. The rearrangement links TRBV6-1 to TRBJ1-4, with D hard to call. Trimming removed 8 bases from V and 8 bases from J, with 18 bases in between. Germline assignment: CDR1 MNHNS and CDR2 SASEGT. The CDR3 runs 14 residues. The CDR3 loop is CASSGGKGREKLFF. CDR3 DNA sequence: TGTGCCAGCTCGGGCGGGAAAGGGAGGGAAAAACTGTTTTTT.

A word on this clonotype: A much larger clone is a single base away; this may be a read error. Because the CDR3 is missing its conserved closing phenylalanine or tryptophan, this is likely a read error. The genes are TRBV20-1 and TRBJ2-7, with TRBD1 identical over 7 bases. This CDR3 has 14 amino acids. V lost 2 bases and J lost 7; bases outside the gene matches: 11. Germline lookup yields CDR1 DFQATT and CDR2 SNEGSKA (reference sequence). The CDR3 DNA follows: TGCAGTGCTAGAATGCTCTACAGGGGCGGGGAGCAGTACTTG. Translating gives CSARMLYRGGEQYL.

This clonotype was recorded many times. The chain has TRBV6-2 or TRBV6-3 and TRBJ2-1, with TRBD1 matching over 8 bases. CDR3 length equals 13 residues. The V segment lost 6 bases and the J segment 5 bases; nucleotides outside the gene matches: 3. Germline loops: CDR1 MNHEY, CDR2 SVGEGT. CDR3 amino acids: CASRNRGNNEQFF. For the CDR3, the DNA is TGTGCCAGCAGAAACAGGGGGAACAATGAGCAGTTCTTC.

CDR3 protein: CAWTIRTGTGETQYF. CDR3 nucleotides: TGTGCCTGGACAATCCGGACAGGGACAGGAGAGACCCAGTACTTC. The chain recombines TRBV30 with TRBJ2-5, with 8 bases fitting TRBD1. The CDR3 is 15 amino acids. Unmatched junction bases numbered 11, after V lost 4 bases and J lost 4 bases. Germline values: CDR1 GTSNPN, CDR2 SVGIG (reference sequence). Supplemented by reference TRBV30 and TRBJ2-5, the full variable domain reads SQTIHQWPATLVQPVGSPLSLECTVEGTSNPNLYWYRQAAGRGLQLLFYSVGIGQISSEVPQNLSASRPQDRQFILSSKKLLLSDSGFYLCAWTIRTGTGETQYFGPGTRLLVL.

In its sample, this clonotype was seen a few times. The chain is built from TRBV20-1 and TRBJ1-5; 8 bases are a match to TRBD1. The CDR3 is 13 amino acids. With 3 bases clipped from V and 6 bases from J, the junction kept 4 bases outside the gene matches. The germline V gene encodes CDR1 DFQATT and CDR2 SNEGSKA (reference sequence). CDR3 in DNA: TGCAGTGCTAGGGCAGGGGGCGCTCAGCCCCAGCATTTT. Protein sequence: CSARAGGAQPQHF.

This clonotype occurred many times. V is TRBV5-6 and J is TRBJ2-1, with TRBD1 matching over 7 bases. Germline lookup yields CDR1 SGHDT and CDR2 YYEEEE. The CDR3 is made up of 19 amino acids. V shed 6 bases, J shed 6 bases, and the junction held 24 bases outside the gene matches. The CDR3 region is CASTPTILRQTGPLNEQFF. The CDR3 DNA reads as TGTGCCAGCACCCCCACGATCCTGCGCCAGACAGGGCCCCTCAATGAGCAGTTCTTC.

This clonotype was picked up many times. V gene TRBV5-1 combines with J gene TRBJ2-3; 10 bases are a match to TRBD2. This CDR3 spans 16 amino acids. The germline CDR1 and CDR2 sequences are SGHRS and YFSETQ. V lost 1 base, J lost 5 bases, and 7 bases stayed unmatched. The CDR3 nucleotides read TGCGCCAGCAGCTTGATGTCTAGCGGGGGAATAGATACGCAGTATTTT. Translation: CASSLMSSGGIDTQYF.

This clonotype was counted only a few times. The chain couples TRBV6-5 to TRBJ1-2; D is undetermined. This CDR3 spans 14 amino acids. Germline V gene lookup returns CDR1 MNHEY and CDR2 SVGAGI. V lost 2 bases to trimming and J lost 6 bases, with 13 bases between them. The CDR3 loop is CASSYMGNRHGYTF. CDR3 nucleotides: TGTGCCAGCAGTTACATGGGGAATCGGCATGGCTACACCTTC.

The table lists this clonotype with many counts. The rearrangement joins TRBV10-1 to TRBJ2-7; TRBD1 agrees at 8 bases. Per the germline V gene, CDR1 is WNHNN and CDR2 is SYGVQD (reference sequence). The CDR3 spans 14 residues. With 4 bases clipped from V and 5 bases from J, the junction kept 7 bases outside the gene matches. The CDR3 region is CASSGTGKFHEQYF. DNA of the CDR3: TGCGCCAGCAGTGGGACAGGGAAATTCCACGAGCAGTACTTC.

This clonotype came up many times. The V gene is TRBV9, the J gene TRBJ2-1, with TRBD2 identical over 8 bases. In germline, CDR1 is SGDLS, CDR2 YYNGEE. V lost 4 bases and J lost 2; bases outside the gene matches: 8. CDR3 size: 16 residues. CDR3 sequence reads: CASSQSGGRTYNEQFF. Written as DNA, the CDR3 is TGTGCCAGCAGCCAGAGCGGGGGCCGAACCTACAATGAGCAGTTCTTC.

The chain uses TRBV20-1 and TRBJ1-3, with unresolved D. There are 11 residues in the CDR3. Trimming pared 4 bases from V and 0 bases from J, leaving 1 base between. Germline CDR1 DFQATT, CDR2 SNEGSKA (reference sequence). CDR3 sequence: CSANSGNTIYF. The CDR3 nucleotides read TGCAGTGCTAACTCTGGAAACACCATATATTTT.

This clonotype appeared a few times. V gene TRBV18 combines with J gene TRBJ1-4; maybe TRBD1 (5 bases). Germline CDR1 and CDR2: KGHSH and LQKENI. The CDR3 sequence is 16 residues long. Trimming took off 0 bases at V and 4 bases at J, with 12 bases between the two ends. CDR3 coding DNA: TGTGCCAGCTCACCACCGAGAGGGGCGAGTAATGAAAAACTGTTTTTT. The encoded protein is CASSPPRGASNEKLFF.